A selection of T cell receptor beta chains follows, all from one sample in a study of blood T cell repertoires in COVID-19. Generated by immunoSEQ multiplex PCR, the TCRdb table keeps only in-frame clones and is missing some. The table shows roughly 700,000 clones, with 85% to 90% occurring only once. Material: peripheral blood. These receptors came from a woman between 18 and 30 years old with acute or convalescent COVID-19. CDR3s leave out the opening cysteine and the closing phenylalanine or tryptophan. A D gene is named only where the DNA matches it firmly.

D gene	V gene	CDR3 protein
.	TRBV9	ASSGAASRQPQH
.	TRBV7-3	ASSLRGGTDTQY
.	TRBV9	ASSRVGGYTEAF
.	TRBV6-2/TRBV6-3	ASSQGHLGGNTEAF
.	TRBV10-3	AISESMLSGSYNEQF
.	TRBV28	ATSSVQRRNTEAF
.	TRBV30	AWSVAISGNTIY
.	TRBV4-1	ASSQDSFYEQY
.	TRBV7-6	ASSTSVGVQAF
.	TRBV9	ASSVDLQAENYGYT
.	TRBV9	ASSPRGEVAYGYT
.	TRBV25-1	ASSAQGYTEAF
.	TRBV7-2	ASSLVVSYEQY
.	TRBV19	ASTSGIRKDTQY
.	TRBV6-4	ASSDSADSGANVLT
.	TRBV7-9	ASSLAGGGGGYT
TRBD1	TRBV30	AWSSRTGPNYGYT
.	TRBV9	ASSVVGIGAYSGANVLT
TRBD1	TRBV5-1	ASSFEDRGLTEAF
.	TRBV4-3	ASSQRPLGVGNTEAF
.	TRBV19	ASSLRLGGGSYNEQF
.	TRBV9	ASSPFGRANSGNTIY
.	TRBV7-2	ASSRYSNQPQH
TRBD1	TRBV4-1	ASSQPNRGQVYGYT
.	TRBV5-1	ASSFVSGGEQY
TRBD1	TRBV7-2	ASSLDSGTGFGGYT
TRBD2	TRBV4-1	ASSQGSGVPQETQY
.	TRBV5-5	ASSLGTDTEAF
.	TRBV7-2	ASSDGSGGELF
TRBD1	TRBV27	ARYRGQRQPQH
.	TRBV2	ASVPGLPSGELF
TRBD1	TRBV5-4	ASSLGTRRQGEDGYT
.	TRBV5-4	ASRQGFNYGYT
.	TRBV18	ASSPPPGSGGYGYT
TRBD1	TRBV7-9	ASSYGQGEAF
.	TRBV11-3	ASSLGGRAKNIQY
.	TRBV6-5	ASSYYGGYEQY
TRBD1	TRBV19	ASSKKTGGGDQPQH
TRBD1	TRBV5-1	ASSPRQGDRNTEAF
TRBD1	TRBV11-2	ASSSGTGRNQPQH
.	TRBV5-5	ASSAPPQGSGYEQY
.	TRBV7-2	ASSSSAGLEQY
TRBD1	TRBV29-1	SVHDRVGTEAF
.	TRBV3-1/TRBV3-2	ASSSGNEQY
.	TRBV13	ASSLDKVPEAF
.	TRBV5-6	ASSPLGRGEELF
.	TRBV2	ASSEGLSEQY
.	TRBV27	ASSLSRGGRTEAF
TRBD1	TRBV7-2	ASSLAGRGTEAF
.	TRBV4-1	ASSQEGFGGYT
.	TRBV19	ASSSEDSSSYEQY
.	TRBV12-3/TRBV12-4	ASTGGGFGELF
.	TRBV7-9	ATLEGAEAF